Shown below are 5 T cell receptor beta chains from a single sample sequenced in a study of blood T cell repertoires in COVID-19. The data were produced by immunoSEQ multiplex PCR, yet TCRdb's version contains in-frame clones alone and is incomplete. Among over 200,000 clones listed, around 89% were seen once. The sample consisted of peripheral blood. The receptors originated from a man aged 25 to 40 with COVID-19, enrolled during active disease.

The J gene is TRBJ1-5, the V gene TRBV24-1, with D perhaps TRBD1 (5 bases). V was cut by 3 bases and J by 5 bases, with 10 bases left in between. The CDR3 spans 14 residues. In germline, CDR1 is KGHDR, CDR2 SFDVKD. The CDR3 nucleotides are TGTGCCACCAGTGATCCCCAGGGCTATCAGCCCCAGCATTTT. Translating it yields CATSDPQGYQPQHF.

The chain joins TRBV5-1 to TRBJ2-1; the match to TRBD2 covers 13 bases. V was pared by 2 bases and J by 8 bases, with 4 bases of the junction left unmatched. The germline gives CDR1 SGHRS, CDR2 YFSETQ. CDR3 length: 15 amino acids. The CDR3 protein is CASSFGLAGVDEQFF. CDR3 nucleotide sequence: TGCGCCAGCAGCTTTGGACTAGCGGGAGTCGATGAGCAGTTCTTC.

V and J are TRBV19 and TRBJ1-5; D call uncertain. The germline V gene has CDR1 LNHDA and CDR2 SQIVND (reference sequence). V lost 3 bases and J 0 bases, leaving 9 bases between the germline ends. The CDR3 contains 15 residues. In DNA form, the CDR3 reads TGTGCCAGTAGTATTGGCGGCTATAGCAATCAGCCCCAGCATTTT. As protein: CASSIGGYSNQPQHF.

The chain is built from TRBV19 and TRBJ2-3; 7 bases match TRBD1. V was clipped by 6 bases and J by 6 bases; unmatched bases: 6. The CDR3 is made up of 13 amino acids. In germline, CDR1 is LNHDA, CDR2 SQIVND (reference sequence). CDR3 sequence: CASRGQFWDTQYF. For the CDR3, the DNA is TGTGCCAGTAGGGGACAGTTTTGGGATACGCAGTATTTT.

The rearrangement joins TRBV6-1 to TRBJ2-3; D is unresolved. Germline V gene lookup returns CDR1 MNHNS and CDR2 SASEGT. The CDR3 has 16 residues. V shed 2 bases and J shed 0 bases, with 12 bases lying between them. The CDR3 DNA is TGTGCCAGCAGTGAACAGGTTTTCTTTAGCACAGATACGCAGTATTTT. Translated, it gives CASSEQVFFSTDTQYF.